A selection of T cell receptor beta chains follows, all from one sample in a study of Graves' ophthalmopathy and Graves' hyperthyroidism. One entry per CDR3 protein, called by TCRdb with MiXCR from the multiplex PCR reads. Of fewer than 250,000 distinct CDR3 sequences listed, 25% to 30% are singletons. Specimen: peripheral blood. The receptors originated from a man over 45 with Graves' ophthalmopathy. Each CDR3 is given with its conserved first and last residue. Each record gives: CDR3 DNA, CDR3 protein, D gene, V gene, J gene, clone size. A D gene is named only where the DNA matches it firmly. Size is stated for part of the rows, as once, few or many counts, or as a class when the clone is expanded.

TGTGCCAGCAGCAGGGGCGTTAACTATGGCTACACCTTC	CASSRGVNYGYTF	.	TRBV11-2	TRBJ1-2	many
TGTGCCAGCAGCTCCGACAGGACGGGGGGGGATTCACCCCTCCACTTT	CASSSDRTGGDSPLHF	.	TRBV11-2	TRBJ1-6	many
TGTGCCAGCAGCTTATACAGGGGGCGGACTGACCAAGAGACCCAGTACTTC	CASSLYRGRTDQETQYF	TRBD1	TRBV5-8	TRBJ2-5	many
TGTGCCAGCAGACATACGCGGGGATTGAACACTGAAGCTTTCTTT	CASRHTRGLNTEAFF	.	TRBV4-2	TRBJ1-1	many
TGTGCCAGCAGCTCCTTCGGTGTCCTGGCGCGCTATGGCTACACCTTC	CASSSFGVLARYGYTF	.	TRBV11-2	TRBJ1-2	.
TGTGCCAGCAGCCAGAACAGGGGGCCGGCTAACTATGGCTACACCTTC	CASSQNRGPANYGYTF	TRBD1	TRBV6-2/TRBV6-3	TRBJ1-2	.
TGTGCCAGCAGATTCCCGGGACTAGCGGGAGTGAATGAGCAGTTCTTC	CASRFPGLAGVNEQFF	TRBD2	TRBV7-9	TRBJ2-1	many
TGTGCCAGCAGTTACGGGGGCGGGAAAAGCACCTACGAGCAGTACTTC	CASSYGGGKSTYEQYF	.	TRBV6-2/TRBV6-3	TRBJ2-7	many
TGTGCCAGCTCCGCGGACGTTGGCCCGGAACGGTACTTC	CASSADVGPERYF	.	TRBV6-2/TRBV6-3	TRBJ2-7	.
TGTGCCAGCAGTTCCCCCTACAGGGGCGGAACTGAAGCTTTCTTT	CASSSPYRGGTEAFF	TRBD1	TRBV12-3/TRBV12-4	TRBJ1-1	.
TGTGCCAGCAGTTACATCGGGGAGCTGTTTTTT	CASSYIGELFF	.	TRBV6-5	TRBJ2-2	medium-sized
TGTGCCATCAGTTTGACTAGCTTCGAGACCCAGTACTTC	CAISLTSFETQYF	TRBD2	TRBV10-3	TRBJ2-5	many
TGTGCCAGCAGTTACCGGGCAGTCGGGTATGGCTACACCTTC	CASSYRAVGYGYTF	.	TRBV6-5	TRBJ1-2	once
TGTGCCAGTAGGAAGGGGGCTCCTAACTATGGCTACACCTTC	CASRKGAPNYGYTF	TRBD1	TRBV19	TRBJ1-2	many
TGCGCCAGCAGCCGAGTCGAGCGGGAGGCCCACGAGCAGTACTTC	CASSRVEREAHEQYF	TRBD2	TRBV5-1	TRBJ2-7	many
TGTGCCAGCAGTTACATTGGGGCCTCTTCCAATCAGCCCCAGCATTTT	CASSYIGASSNQPQHF	.	TRBV6-2/TRBV6-3	TRBJ1-5	many
TGTGCCACCAGCAGAGGAGGGGACTACGAGCAGTACTTC	CATSRGGDYEQYF	.	TRBV15	TRBJ2-7	.
TGTGCCAGCAGTATTGGTTACTCTGGGGCCAACGTCCTGACTTTC	CASSIGYSGANVLTF	.	TRBV12-3/TRBV12-4	TRBJ2-6	many
TGTGCCACCCTAGCGGGAGCCCGAGAGACCCAGTACTTC	CATLAGARETQYF	TRBD2	TRBV6-2/TRBV6-3	TRBJ2-5	.
TGCAGTGCGCAACGACTAGACGGTGGCTACGAGCAGTACTTC	CSAQRLDGGYEQYF	.	TRBV20-1	TRBJ2-7	.
TGCAGCGTTGTTAGAGGCCAAGAGACCCAGTACTTC	CSVVRGQETQYF	.	TRBV29-1	TRBJ2-5	.
TGTGCCAGCAGTAGGGGCGGGGACAATCAGCCCCAGCATTTT	CASSRGGDNQPQHF	.	TRBV2	TRBJ1-5	many
TGTGCCAGCAGCTTAGGGACTAGCGGCACCGAGCGAGAGACCCAGTACTTC	CASSLGTSGTERETQYF	TRBD2	TRBV28	TRBJ2-5	.
TGTGCCAGCAGTCCTGCCACAGGGAGGTCAAGGACTGAAGCTTTCTTT	CASSPATGRSRTEAFF	.	TRBV27	TRBJ1-1	few
TGCAGCGTCCGGCCTGTCCTAGCCAAAAACATTCAGTACTTC	CSVRPVLAKNIQYF	.	TRBV29-1	TRBJ2-4	many
TGTGCCAGCAGCTGGGGACAGGGGGCAGGCACTGAAGCTTTCTTT	CASSWGQGAGTEAFF	TRBD1	TRBV5-6	TRBJ1-1	many
TGTGCCACCCGGGACTCCAGACAAGAGACCCAGTACTTC	CATRDSRQETQYF	.	TRBV10-3	TRBJ2-5	many
TGTGCTAGCAGCAGGACGGTCACCGGGGAGCTGTTTTTT	CASSRTVTGELFF	.	TRBV7-7	TRBJ2-2	many
TGCAGCGTTGGGGGTGGATACTTCACTGAAGCTTTCTTT	CSVGGGYFTEAFF	.	TRBV29-1	TRBJ1-1	.
TGTGCCAGCAAAGACAGGGTGAATCAGCCCCAGCATTTT	CASKDRVNQPQHF	TRBD1	TRBV6-1	TRBJ1-5	many
TGCGCCAGCAGCCAGCACGGAGTTCCTGACGAGCAGTACTTC	CASSQHGVPDEQYF	.	TRBV4-1	TRBJ2-7	.
TGTGCCAGCAGAGCGCGGGACAGGGGGCTACATAGCAATCAGCCCCAGCATTTT	CASRARDRGLHSNQPQHF	TRBD1	TRBV6-2/TRBV6-3	TRBJ1-5	once
TGTGCCACTGATCGAGGGGGCGCGAGGACTGAAGCTTTCTTT	CATDRGGARTEAFF	TRBD1	TRBV6-1	TRBJ1-1	.
TGTGCCACCCCGATCAGATATAGCAATCAGCCCCAGCATTTT	CATPIRYSNQPQHF	.	TRBV6-4	TRBJ1-5	.